This T cell receptor beta chain was sequenced during a study of post-analysis software for immune sequencing data. The study's findings and limits: The normalized Chao1 diversity of multiple sclerosis patients was significantly lower than that of controls. Included in a set of a handful of TRBV segments more frequent in patients than controls were TRBV5-6, TRBV5-1 and TRBV20-1.

Unique molecular identifiers were present in the TCR beta cDNA libraries. MiXCR, run by TCRdb on the PCR reads, gives a single entry per CDR3 protein. This table has some 240,000 distinct CDR3 sequences, just over 35% appearing once. The CDR3 sequence is 14 residues long. Trimming took off 0 bases at V and 7 bases at J, with 12 bases between the two ends. Germline V gene sequence: CDR1 SEHNR, CDR2 FQNEAQ (reference sequence). The sample holds many counts of this clonotype. Its antigen is unknown. This chain joins TRBV7-9 and TRBJ1-2; D uncertain. The sequence came from a girl aged 10-17 years with multiple sclerosis. The material sequenced was blood. This CDR3 reads CASSLALAGAGYTF. For the CDR3, the DNA is TGTGCCAGCAGCTTAGCGTTGGCAGGAGCTGGCTACACCTTC.